The entry below describes one TCR beta chain. The same CDR3 can be traced to other DNA sequences in this sample. This entry comes from a study of blood T cell repertoires in COVID-19. V shed 2 bases and J 5 bases; nucleotides not matched to a gene: 2. Germline V lookup: CDR1 SGDLS, CDR2 YYNGEE. The CDR3 runs to 14 residues. The authors' processing: Nucleated cell number was recorded as an estimate derived from reference gene primer amplification. TCRdb keeps only in-frame clones here, not all; method: immunoSEQ multiplex PCR. V, J and clone size derive from that table, while D and trimming were established from the DNA sequence. Altogether some 150,000 clones are present, roughly 85% being singletons, with the ten largest covering 2.5% to 3%. Before being deemed recovered, Cohort 3 donors had two negative PCRs, clearance, or symptom resolution.

The sample taken for sequencing was PBMCs or T cells enriched from blood (not recorded which). The sequence was obtained from a woman aged 45-65 years who had recovered from COVID-19. This rearrangement joins TRBV9 to TRBJ1-4; TRBD1 aligns across 8 bases. As DNA, the CDR3 is TGTGCCAGCAGCGTTGGGACAGGCAATGAAAAACTGTTTTTT. Protein sequence: CASSVGTGNEKLFF.